These 21 T cell receptor beta chains were all obtained from the same sample, sequenced in a study of blood T cell repertoires in COVID-19. TCRdb's copy holds only in-frame clones and misses some; the assay was immunoSEQ multiplex PCR. Of 95,000 to 150,000 clones listed, around four fifths are singletons. The sequenced material came from peripheral blood. Receptors originate from a man aged 55 to 69 with active or convalescent COVID-19.

This clone was picked up many times. The chain has TRBV21-1 and TRBJ1-1; the table's D call TRBD1 went unverified against the DNA. TRBV21-1 is a known pseudogene. The CDR3 has 20 amino acids. The CDR3 DNA reads as TGTGCCAGCAGCAAAGATCCGAACAGCCTGGGTCCCAATTTGAACACTGAAGCTTTCTTT. Translating it yields CASSKDPNSLGPNLNTEAFF.

In this sample, this clone turned up once. The chain has TRBV12-3 or TRBV12-4 and TRBJ1-2, with TRBD1 identical over 7 bases. This CDR3 is 13 amino acids long. V shed 5 bases, J shed 3 bases, and the junction held 3 bases outside the gene matches. This chain's CDR3 is CASSTGAYYGYTF. CDR3 DNA sequence: TGTGCCAGCAGTACAGGGGCCTACTATGGCTACACCTTC.

The rearrangement uses TRBV11-2 and TRBJ2-7; 9 positions match TRBD1. The CDR3 sequence is 13 residues long. CDR1 and CDR2 from the germline V gene are SGHAT and FQNNGV. In nucleotides, the CDR3 is TGTGCTACCTCACAGGGGGCCCCCTACGAGCAGTACTTC. This codes for CATSQGAPYEQYF.

This clone was seen a few times. The chain combines TRBV18 with TRBJ2-3; TRBD1 is a possible D gene (5 bases). V lost 3 bases, J lost 1 base, and 11 bases lay in between. CDR3 length equals 15 residues. CDR1 and CDR2 (germline): KGHSH, LQKENI. CDR3 coding DNA: TGTGCCAGCTCACCGGCGACAGCTGGCACAGATACGCAGTATTTT. It is translated as CASSPATAGTDTQYF.

The chain has TRBV6-1 and TRBJ1-3; D unclear. Germline V gene data show CDR1 as MNHNS and CDR2 as SASEGT. This CDR3 has 13 residues. V was pared by 3 bases and J by 2 bases, with 5 bases between. CDR3 bases: TGTGCCAGCAGTGACGCAGCTGGAAACACCATATATTTT. This gives the protein CASSDAAGNTIYF.

CDR3 DNA: TGTGCCAGTAGTCCGCCAGGACAGGGCGTTCGGGATACGCAGTATTTT. Translated, it gives CASSPPGQGVRDTQYF. The chain couples TRBV19 to TRBJ2-3, with TRBD1 identical over 8 bases. V gave up 5 bases and J gave up 6 bases; unmatched junction bases: 13. The CDR3 loop spans 16 amino acids. Germline values: CDR1 LNHDA, CDR2 SQIVND (reference sequence).

J is TRBJ1-3 and V is TRBV28, with D tentatively TRBD1 (6 bases). The CDR3 is made up of 16 amino acids. Germline lookup yields CDR1 MDHEN and CDR2 SYDVKM. Trimming removed 8 bases at V and 0 bases at J, with 17 bases between. The CDR3 bases are TGTGCCAGCGTGAACCCAGGGGTTTACTCTGGAAACACCATATATTTT. This encodes CASVNPGVYSGNTIYF.

The chain has TRBV19 and TRBJ2-7, with a possible D match to TRBD1 (5 bases). V was trimmed by 3 bases and J by 5 bases, leaving 17 bases between them. The CDR3 length is 15 residues. Looked up from germline, CDR1 is LNHDA and CDR2 is SQIVND (reference sequence). The CDR3 nucleotides are TGTGCCAGTAGTATCGTCGGCAGGGAAAGACACGAGCAGTACTTC. As protein: CASSIVGRERHEQYF.

Only a few counts were recorded for this clone. The chain recombines TRBV12-3 or TRBV12-4 with TRBJ2-3; D call uncertain. This CDR3 is 12 amino acids long. Between the trimmed V and J ends, which lost 6 bases and 4 bases, there was a span of 8 bases. CDR3 coding DNA: TGTGCCAGCAGCCGGTTGCCAGATACGCAGTATTTT. Amino acid sequence: CASSRLPDTQYF.

A few counts support this clone. The J gene is TRBJ1-2, the V gene TRBV6-5, with D uncertain. The germline V gene encodes CDR1 MNHEY and CDR2 SVGAGI. V lost 2 bases to trimming and J lost 10 bases, with 14 bases between them. The CDR3 sequence is 13 residues long. The CDR3 nucleotides are TGTGCCAGCAGTTACGGGCAGCCCTTGGACTACACCTTC. It codes for CASSYGQPLDYTF.

The V and J genes are TRBV28 and TRBJ2-1; TRBD1 agrees at 9 bases. CDR1 is MDHEN and CDR2 is SYDVKM in the germline V gene. V dropped 3 bases and J dropped 1; count of bases not matched to a gene: 1. The CDR3 is 15 amino acids. Here the CDR3 DNA reads TGTGCCAGCAGTTTCGGACAGGGGTCCTACAATGAGCAGTTCTTC. This codes for CASSFGQGSYNEQFF.

In this sample, this clone turned up once. CDR3: CASSPWRVARGNIQYF. CDR3 sequence (DNA): TGTGCCAGCAGCCCCTGGAGGGTGGCGCGGGGTAACATTCAGTACTTC. The rearrangement links TRBV7-2 to TRBJ2-4; D is possibly TRBD2 (6 bases). Between the trimmed V and J ends, which lost 5 bases and 7 bases, there was a span of 21 bases. This CDR3 has 16 amino acids. In germline, CDR1 is SGHTA, CDR2 FQGNSA.

This chain connects TRBV9 to TRBJ2-5; possibly TRBD2 for D (5 bases). The CDR3 is 14 amino acids. Trimming left V 4 bases short and J 5 bases short, with 15 bases between. Germline CDR1 reads SGDLS; CDR2 reads YYNGEE. The chain's CDR3 is CASSPFEREETQYF. CDR3 DNA: TGTGCCAGCAGCCCCTTTGAGAGGGAGGAGACCCAGTACTTC.

V and J are TRBV10-3 and TRBJ2-7; TRBD2 agrees at 12 bases. Germline-derived CDR1 and CDR2 are ENHRY and SYGVKD. The CDR3 loop spans 13 amino acids. V lost 6 bases to trimming and J lost 4 bases; unmatched junction nucleotides: 1. The DNA for the CDR3 is TGTGCCATCAGGGGACTAGCGGGTTACGAGCAGTACTTC. As protein: CAIRGLAGYEQYF.

The CDR3 DNA follows: TGTGCCAGCAGGGGGAGCGGGAGGGAAGAGACCCAGTACTTC. As protein: CASRGSGREETQYF. V is TRBV2 and J is TRBJ2-5; 10 bases map to TRBD2. The CDR3 is 14 residues long. Looked up from germline, CDR1 is SNHLY and CDR2 is FYNNEI. Germline trimming cut 6 bases from V and 3 bases from J; bases unmatched to any gene: 4.

J is TRBJ1-1 and V is TRBV3-1 (or the pseudogene TRBV3-2); a weak D match, TRBD1 (5 bases). V was clipped by 5 bases and J by 1 base, with 8 bases between them. CDR1 and CDR2 from the germline V gene are LGHDT and YNNKEL (reference sequence). The CDR3 has 13 residues. CDR3 in DNA: TGTGCCAGCAGCGGGACTTCGAACACTGAAGCTTTCTTT. Protein sequence: CASSGTSNTEAFF.

The V and J genes are TRBV5-5 and TRBJ2-5, with 9 nucleotides matching TRBD1. Germline V CDR1 and CDR2: SGHKS, YYEKEE (reference sequence). The CDR3 length is 15 residues. After removal of 3 bases from V and 4 bases from J, the junction contained 7 bases not matched to a gene. The CDR3 spells CASSSRTGVGETQYF. The DNA for the CDR3 is TGTGCCAGCAGCTCGAGGACAGGGGTGGGAGAGACCCAGTACTTC.

The CDR3 DNA sequence: TGCGCCAGCAGCTCCCAGACAGCTAACTATGGCTACACCTTC. It encodes CASSSQTANYGYTF. This sequence joins TRBV5-1 and TRBJ1-2, with D perhaps TRBD1 (5 bases). Germline values: CDR1 SGHRS, CDR2 YFSETQ. The CDR3 has 14 amino acids. With 3 bases removed from V and 0 bases from J, the gap between germline ends came to 9 bases.

In DNA, the CDR3 is TGTGCCGTGCAGCGGGGAGGCAATCAGCCCCAGCATTTT. Protein sequence: CAVQRGGNQPQHF. This chain links TRBV24-1 with TRBJ1-5; D call uncertain. CDR1 is KGHDR, CDR2 SFDVKD, per germline. V lost 12 bases and J 2 bases, leaving 13 bases between the germline ends. The CDR3 runs 13 residues.

The rearrangement links TRBV7-3 to TRBJ2-2; D may be TRBD2 (6 bases). The CDR3 covers 16 residues. Deletions cut 1 base from V and 5 bases from J, with 14 bases between. Germline CDR1 SGHTA, CDR2 FQGTGA. CDR3 sequence reads: CASSLNEHRGTGELFF. The CDR3 DNA is TGTGCCAGCAGCTTAAACGAACATCGGGGGACCGGGGAGCTGTTTTTT.

CDR3 sequence reads: CASSSSWGDRTYF. The CDR3 DNA reads as TGTGCCAGCAGCTCGTCCTGGGGGGATAGGACTTACTTC. This chain links TRBV11-3 with TRBJ2-7, with D perhaps TRBD2 (6 bases). Trimming shortened V by 4 bases and J by 13 bases, and 20 bases separated the two germline ends. This CDR3 has 13 residues. Germline lookup yields CDR1 SGHNT and CDR2 YENEEA.